The present T cell receptor (beta chain) was sequenced within a study of T cell responses to AZD1222 COVID-19 vaccine (dated by TCRdb to the early 2020s). In the study overall: A total of 233 trial participants underwent TCR sequencing, of whom some 210 received two doses of AZD1222 and around 25 received two doses of the MenACWY control vaccine. Enrollment into the trials was organized by age into subgroups of 18-55, 56-69 and 70-plus years, and those subgroups contained roughly 150, 30 and 60 TCR-sequenced participants, respectively. The paper's findings and limits, for the study overall: Because no day 14 peak-response samples were available, repertoires were characterized only after the peak T cell response. Conclusions about previously exposed vaccinees are limited because only 5 or 6 AZD1222 recipients were SARS-CoV-2 seropositive at baseline. CD4 TCRs associated with the vaccine covered the entire spike protein, and the dominant responses were in regions 160-218 and 743-854. The 56-69-year group was small, and its depth increase did not reach significance, likely because of low power. A significant rise in spike-specific TCR breadth and depth was observed after two AZD1222 doses relative to day 0 and relative to MenACWY recipients. Most participants were white British and females outnumbered males, and the authors suggested that clonal diversity may have been underestimated. Reportedly, close to half of the unique spike-specific TCRs recognized epitopes lying outside the regions that are mutated in the B.1.351 and B.1.1.7 variants.

Only a few counts were recorded for this clone. Its target antigen remains unknown. No clone much larger than this one lies a single base away; base qualities are absent. The CDR3 regions of human TCRbeta chains were analyzed by immunosequencing. Processing in the source paper ran as follows. TCRs in the repertoires were matched against a reference library of SARS-CoV-2-specific TCRs that had been generated with the MIRA antigen-specificity platform. Breadth was defined as the fraction of unique TCRs that were SARS-CoV-2-associated, and depth was defined as the fraction of total T cells that were SARS-CoV-2-associated. Each spike-specific TCR was assigned to its reactive spike region and to a CD4 or CD8 class using the MIRA data. Log10-transformed breadth and depth values were compared by one-way ANOVA with Sidak's multiple comparisons tests. As stored in TCRdb, this immuneACCESS dataset retains in-frame rearrangements with V and J assigned. A fraction of the clones does not appear; measured against another copy, unresolved V genes explain less than half of the discrepancy, and the remainder lacks a known reason. Clone size and the V and J calls come from that table; the DNA yielded D and trimming. This sample gives about 70,000 clones in total; 70% to 90% of them show up just once. The top ten clones comprise more than 4.5% of the sample.

The sample's time point label, decoded: baseline before first vaccination. The treatment or condition label, read with the paper, signifies: meningococcal conjugate vaccine given as trial control. Vaccinee samples were obtained from the UK trials COV001 and COV002, which included a single-blind randomized controlled phase 2/3 trial of AZD1222 (ChAdOx1 nCoV-19) in healthy adults. Trial participant PBMC samples were collected at day 0 and day 28 after the second dose for TCRbeta chain sequencing. Its CDR3 holds 16 amino acids, cysteine through phenylalanine. The only DNA kept is the CDR3, 48 bases in frame from the first base. The trim is 1 base for V and 9 bases for J, with a gap of 16 bases between the germline ends. The germline V gene specifies SGHTA as CDR1 and FQGNSA as CDR2.

This TCR derives from an adult in good health. The material was peripheral blood, obtained on day 0 of MenACWY control vaccination. This sequence uses TRBV7-2 and TRBJ1-6; the D gene is unclear. The nucleotide sequence is given as TGTGCCAGCAGCTTAGGCGCGCTCTTGGCTGGTTCACCCCTCCACTTT. Translated, it gives CASSLGALLAGSPLHF.